Described below is a single TCR beta chain sequence and its context. Which antigen it targets is not known. Base qualities were left out, and no much larger clone turns up one base away. This sample was included in a study of somatic mutations in cytotoxic T cells in rheumatoid arthritis (TCRdb year 2017). In terms of the full investigation: Right after diagnosis and prior to the start of any treatment, under 35 ml EDTA of peripheral blood was drawn from patients. Sorted V beta1+ cells also underwent TCRB sequencing, and some V beta antibody-stained T-cell populations were flow-sorted at nearly 100% purity on a FACSAria II or Sony SH800. Whether expanded CD8+ T-cell clones in untreated, newly diagnosed rheumatoid arthritis carry somatic mutations was the study question, and clonality was characterized with TCRB deep sequencing. TCRB deep sequencing was performed for approximately 61 rheumatoid arthritis patients and around 20 healthy controls. The median ages of the patient and control groups were essentially identical.

What the study reported, not specific to this receptor: There was no significant difference in CD8+ T-cell clonality between rheumatoid arthritis patients and age-matched healthy controls. The antigen targets of the expanded CD8+ clones were unknown, and absence from virus-specific databases did not rule out viral specificity. In about an eighth of the roughly 60 patients, more than 20% of CD8+ cells belonged to the largest CD8+ clone, while several identical CD8+ TCRB sequences were shared between blood and synovial fluid. CD8+ clonality increased with age in patients (Spearman r of about 0.49) but not in healthy controls. No adjustment for multiple comparisons was made for the slight TRBV07 underrepresentation in patients.

Genomic DNA underwent TCRB CDR3 sequencing using the immunoSEQ assay. In the source study's methods: When patient CD8+ clones exceeding 1% were checked against published virus-specific TCRB sequences, only a few matched. Nothing other than productive TCRB rearrangements was included in the analyses. Defining a clone by its unique TCRB CDR3 sequence, the study calculated clonality as a productive clonality index derived from Shannon entropy. Repertoire overlap between two samples was calculated from the template counts of each clone relative to total templates per sample. Flow cytometry-measured V-gene usage correlated with V-gene usage from TCRB sequencing, with a Spearman r of about 0.56. Drawn from immuneACCESS, this table holds only the in-frame rearrangements with V and J called that TCRdb kept. Clones are partly lost; checked studies trace under half to an unresolved V gene and leave the rest unexplained. V and J calls and clone size follow that table, whereas D and trimming were derived from the DNA. Here the sample has about 18,000 clones; 81% occur a single time. The top ten hold over 11% of the sample.

CD4+ and CD8+ cells were isolated by positive magnetic bead selection on an AutoMACS, and purity was checked by flow cytometry. After a first flow cytometry screen using a TCR V beta antibody panel, clonal expansions were characterized through TCRB deep sequencing of sorted CD8+ fractions. Isolation of peripheral blood mononuclear cells was done through Ficoll-Paque PLUS density gradient separation. DNA from CD4-enriched, CD8-enriched or PBMC samples was extracted using Nucleospin Tissue or Tissue XS kits and then quantified on a Qubit 2.0 fluorometer. V and J lose 0 bases and 3 bases, and a span of 15 bases separates them. The CDR3 runs 17 amino acids, cysteine and phenylalanine included. The DNA shown is the 51-base CDR3, in frame from base 1. The germline V gene specifies LGHNA as CDR1 and YSLEER as CDR2.

This sequence was found in an adult with rheumatoid arthritis. The specimen sequenced was CD8+ T cells sorted from blood. The V and J segments used are TRBV4-3 and TRBJ2-4, with the D gene possibly TRBD1 or TRBD2, each one fitting 5 bases. The nucleotides are TGCGCCAGCAGCCAAGATTCTGGGGGAGTCGTCAAAAACATTCAGTACTTC. Its amino acids are CASSQDSGGVVKNIQYF.